The rows below give T cell receptor beta chains drawn from one sample of a study of T cells after yellow fever vaccination. TCRdb reanalysed the 5' RACE reads using MiXCR and keeps one entry per CDR3 protein. Among under 250,000 distinct CDR3 sequences listed, roughly 7.2% were seen once. The sample here was CD4+ T cells sorted from PBMCs, taken 15 days after the yellow fever booster vaccination. These receptors were taken from a young man who received the YFV17D yellow fever vaccine. Each CDR3 is given with its conserved first and last residue. A D gene is named only where the DNA matches it firmly. The size field is filled for only some rows; it gives once, few, many or a size class.

cdr3_length: 14; clone_size: many; v_call: TRBV20-1; j_call: TRBJ1-2; d_call: .; cdr3_aa: CSARETRNRGGYTF; cdr3_nt: TGCAGTGCTAGAGAAACCAGGAACCGGGGCGGCTACACCTTC
cdr3_length: 15; clone_size: few; v_call: TRBV4-3; j_call: TRBJ2-7; d_call: TRBD1; cdr3_aa: CASSRDPGQTYEQYF; cdr3_nt: TGCGCCAGCAGCCGAGATCCGGGACAGACCTACGAGCAGTACTTC
cdr3_length: 13; clone_size: many; v_call: TRBV5-1; j_call: TRBJ2-1; d_call: TRBD2; cdr3_aa: CASSVTSIGEQFF; cdr3_nt: TGCGCCAGCAGCGTGACTAGCATCGGTGAGCAGTTCTTC
cdr3_length: 14; clone_size: many; v_call: TRBV18; j_call: TRBJ2-1; d_call: TRBD1; cdr3_aa: CASSPGGSYNEQFF; cdr3_nt: TGTGCCAGCAGTCCAGGGGGATCCTACAATGAGCAGTTCTTC
cdr3_length: 13; clone_size: .; v_call: TRBV12-5; j_call: TRBJ1-1; d_call: .; cdr3_aa: CASGLKENTEAFF; cdr3_nt: TGTGCTAGTGGTTTGAAAGAGAACACTGAAGCTTTCTTT
cdr3_length: 14; clone_size: few; v_call: TRBV28; j_call: TRBJ2-3; d_call: .; cdr3_aa: CALQGGGSMDTQYF; cdr3_nt: TGTGCCCTCCAAGGGGGGGGATCTATGGATACGCAGTATTTT
cdr3_length: 16; clone_size: many; v_call: TRBV5-5; j_call: TRBJ2-5; d_call: .; cdr3_aa: CASSLGRTENQETQYF; cdr3_nt: TGTGCCAGCAGCTTGGGGAGGACAGAAAATCAAGAGACCCAGTACTTC
cdr3_length: 15; clone_size: .; v_call: TRBV7-2; j_call: TRBJ1-5; d_call: .; cdr3_aa: CASSFRGWSNQPQHF; cdr3_nt: TGTGCCAGCAGCTTTCGGGGTTGGAGCAATCAGCCCCAGCATTTT
cdr3_length: 17; clone_size: .; v_call: TRBV4-3; j_call: TRBJ2-3; d_call: TRBD2; cdr3_aa: CASSQGTSGPGTDTQYF; cdr3_nt: TGCGCCAGCAGCCAAGGGACTAGCGGACCCGGCACAGATACGCAGTATTTT
cdr3_length: 15; clone_size: few; v_call: TRBV6-2/TRBV6-3; j_call: TRBJ2-3; d_call: TRBD2; cdr3_aa: CASSYQAGGQDTQYF; cdr3_nt: TGTGCCAGCAGTTACCAGGCGGGAGGGCAAGATACGCAGTATTTT
cdr3_length: 14; clone_size: many; v_call: TRBV20-1; j_call: TRBJ2-7; d_call: .; cdr3_aa: CSARVPPLAYEQYF; cdr3_nt: TGCAGTGCTAGAGTCCCACCTCTAGCCTACGAGCAGTACTTC
cdr3_length: 17; clone_size: once; v_call: TRBV9; j_call: TRBJ2-7; d_call: TRBD2; cdr3_aa: CATSPLRSRTSSHEQYF; cdr3_nt: TGTGCCACCAGCCCACTAAGGTCCAGGACTAGTTCCCACGAGCAGTACTTC
cdr3_length: 16; clone_size: .; v_call: TRBV10-1; j_call: TRBJ2-1; d_call: .; cdr3_aa: CASSDSYGGHRNEQFF; cdr3_nt: TGCGCCAGCAGTGACTCCTATGGGGGGCATCGAAATGAGCAGTTCTTC
cdr3_length: 13; clone_size: many; v_call: TRBV12-3/TRBV12-4; j_call: TRBJ2-7; d_call: .; cdr3_aa: CASSLRGGDEQYF; cdr3_nt: TGTGCCAGCAGTCTAAGGGGTGGCGACGAGCAGTACTTC
cdr3_length: 12; clone_size: few; v_call: TRBV3-1; j_call: TRBJ2-7; d_call: .; cdr3_aa: CASGQTRREQYF; cdr3_nt: TGTGCCAGTGGGCAGACCCGCCGCGAGCAGTACTTC
cdr3_length: 15; clone_size: .; v_call: TRBV12-3/TRBV12-4; j_call: TRBJ2-1; d_call: .; cdr3_aa: CASSFGVGMKLEQFF; cdr3_nt: TGTGCCAGCAGTTTCGGGGTCGGAATGAAGCTTGAGCAGTTCTTC
cdr3_length: 11; clone_size: many; v_call: TRBV20-1; j_call: TRBJ1-5; d_call: .; cdr3_aa: CSARSNQPQHF; cdr3_nt: TGCAGTGCTAGAAGCAATCAGCCCCAGCATTTT
cdr3_length: 12; clone_size: many; v_call: TRBV5-1; j_call: TRBJ2-3; d_call: .; cdr3_aa: CASSLVLDTQYF; cdr3_nt: TGCGCCAGCAGCTTGGTCCTAGATACGCAGTATTTT
cdr3_length: 14; clone_size: .; v_call: TRBV7-9; j_call: TRBJ1-1; d_call: .; cdr3_aa: CASSFSGLNTEAFF; cdr3_nt: TGTGCCAGCAGCTTTTCCGGGCTGAACACTGAAGCTTTCTTT
cdr3_length: 14; clone_size: many; v_call: TRBV5-1; j_call: TRBJ2-7; d_call: .; cdr3_aa: CASSPPGFTYEQYF; cdr3_nt: TGCGCCAGCAGCCCTCCCGGGTTCACCTACGAGCAGTACTTC
cdr3_length: 14; clone_size: few; v_call: TRBV4-2; j_call: TRBJ2-1; d_call: .; cdr3_aa: CASSQPGDWYEQFF; cdr3_nt: TGTGCCAGCAGCCAACCCGGCGACTGGTATGAGCAGTTCTTC
cdr3_length: 12; clone_size: few; v_call: TRBV20-1; j_call: TRBJ2-3; d_call: .; cdr3_aa: CSARQGADTQYF; cdr3_nt: TGCAGTGCCAGACAAGGGGCAGATACGCAGTATTTT
cdr3_length: 14; clone_size: many; v_call: TRBV19; j_call: TRBJ1-5; d_call: .; cdr3_aa: CASSMSRAHQPQHF; cdr3_nt: TGTGCCAGTAGTATGAGCCGAGCCCATCAGCCCCAGCATTTT
cdr3_length: 13; clone_size: few; v_call: TRBV20-1; j_call: TRBJ1-1; d_call: TRBD1; cdr3_aa: CSAGTGNGPEAFF; cdr3_nt: TGCAGTGCTGGGACAGGGAACGGCCCTGAAGCTTTCTTT
cdr3_length: 15; clone_size: many; v_call: TRBV7-9; j_call: TRBJ2-2; d_call: TRBD2; cdr3_aa: CASSFMGLDYGELFF; cdr3_nt: TGTGCCAGCAGCTTTATGGGACTAGATTACGGGGAGCTGTTTTTT
cdr3_length: 17; clone_size: .; v_call: TRBV12-3/TRBV12-4; j_call: TRBJ1-1; d_call: .; cdr3_aa: CASSLRASNILGTEAFF; cdr3_nt: TGTGCCAGCAGTCTGCGGGCCTCTAATATCCTGGGCACTGAAGCTTTCTTT
cdr3_length: 13; clone_size: many; v_call: TRBV6-1; j_call: TRBJ2-2; d_call: .; cdr3_aa: CASSATRAGELFF; cdr3_nt: TGTGCCAGCAGTGCGACTAGAGCCGGGGAGCTGTTTTTT
cdr3_length: 14; clone_size: .; v_call: TRBV20-1; j_call: TRBJ2-5; d_call: TRBD1; cdr3_aa: CSAPTTGGGETQYF; cdr3_nt: TGCAGTGCTCCAACTACAGGGGGCGGAGAGACCCAGTACTTC
cdr3_length: 15; clone_size: .; v_call: TRBV4-2; j_call: TRBJ1-5; d_call: TRBD1; cdr3_aa: CACSQETGPGQPQHF; cdr3_nt: TGTGCCTGCAGCCAAGAGACAGGGCCGGGGCAGCCCCAGCATTTT
cdr3_length: 15; clone_size: few; v_call: TRBV6-4; j_call: TRBJ2-1; d_call: .; cdr3_aa: CASSDSTGRAHEQFF; cdr3_nt: TGTGCCAGCAGTGACTCGACAGGCAGGGCCCATGAGCAGTTCTTC
cdr3_length: 16; clone_size: few; v_call: TRBV5-1; j_call: TRBJ2-1; d_call: .; cdr3_aa: CASTTRRPTQGDEQFF; cdr3_nt: TGCGCCAGCACGACAAGGCGCCCTACACAGGGCGATGAGCAGTTCTTC
cdr3_length: 15; clone_size: .; v_call: TRBV7-2; j_call: TRBJ2-7; d_call: .; cdr3_aa: CASSLLGSTHSEQYF; cdr3_nt: TGTGCCAGCAGCTTGCTCGGGAGTACCCATAGCGAGCAGTACTTC
cdr3_length: 15; clone_size: .; v_call: TRBV4-3; j_call: TRBJ1-3; d_call: .; cdr3_aa: CASSPSGGPGNTIYF; cdr3_nt: TGCGCCAGCAGCCCTTCGGGGGGCCCTGGAAACACCATATATTTT
cdr3_length: 14; clone_size: .; v_call: TRBV10-2; j_call: TRBJ2-7; d_call: TRBD1; cdr3_aa: CASRAGQGPYEQYF; cdr3_nt: TGCGCCAGCCGAGCGGGACAGGGGCCCTACGAGCAGTACTTC
cdr3_length: 12; clone_size: many; v_call: TRBV10-3; j_call: TRBJ2-2; d_call: .; cdr3_aa: CAIGRITGELFF; cdr3_nt: TGTGCCATCGGGAGAATTACCGGGGAGCTGTTTTTT
cdr3_length: 14; clone_size: .; v_call: TRBV23-1; j_call: TRBJ1-1; d_call: .; cdr3_aa: CASSQSAGGAGAFF; cdr3_nt: TGCGCCAGCAGTCAATCCGCCGGGGGCGCTGGAGCTTTCTTT
cdr3_length: 14; clone_size: few; v_call: TRBV19; j_call: TRBJ2-7; d_call: .; cdr3_aa: CASSYSVSSYEQYF; cdr3_nt: TGTGCCAGTAGTTATTCTGTCAGCTCCTACGAGCAGTACTTC
cdr3_length: 18; clone_size: .; v_call: TRBV7-2; j_call: TRBJ2-4; d_call: .; cdr3_aa: CASSLATEGLRAKNIQYF; cdr3_nt: TGTGCCAGCAGCTTAGCCACAGAGGGCTTAAGGGCCAAAAACATTCAGTACTTC
cdr3_length: 12; clone_size: few; v_call: TRBV6-2/TRBV6-3; j_call: TRBJ2-5; d_call: .; cdr3_aa: CASSYSEETQYF; cdr3_nt: TGTGCCAGCAGTTACTCGGAAGAGACCCAGTACTTC
cdr3_length: 12; clone_size: many; v_call: TRBV20-1; j_call: TRBJ2-3; d_call: .; cdr3_aa: CSARGNTDTQYF; cdr3_nt: TGCAGTGCTAGAGGGAACACAGATACGCAGTATTTT
cdr3_length: 16; clone_size: few; v_call: TRBV7-2; j_call: TRBJ2-2; d_call: .; cdr3_aa: CASSPMAGVLTGELFF; cdr3_nt: TGTGCCAGCAGCCCAATGGCAGGGGTCTTAACCGGGGAGCTGTTTTTT
cdr3_length: 13; clone_size: .; v_call: TRBV3-1; j_call: TRBJ1-1; d_call: TRBD1; cdr3_aa: CASSLLSQGGAFF; cdr3_nt: TGTGCCAGCAGCCTCCTATCCCAGGGGGGGGCTTTCTTT
cdr3_length: 11; clone_size: few; v_call: TRBV5-1; j_call: TRBJ2-3; d_call: .; cdr3_aa: CASSLDRAQYF; cdr3_nt: TGCGCCAGCAGCTTGGACAGGGCGCAGTATTTT